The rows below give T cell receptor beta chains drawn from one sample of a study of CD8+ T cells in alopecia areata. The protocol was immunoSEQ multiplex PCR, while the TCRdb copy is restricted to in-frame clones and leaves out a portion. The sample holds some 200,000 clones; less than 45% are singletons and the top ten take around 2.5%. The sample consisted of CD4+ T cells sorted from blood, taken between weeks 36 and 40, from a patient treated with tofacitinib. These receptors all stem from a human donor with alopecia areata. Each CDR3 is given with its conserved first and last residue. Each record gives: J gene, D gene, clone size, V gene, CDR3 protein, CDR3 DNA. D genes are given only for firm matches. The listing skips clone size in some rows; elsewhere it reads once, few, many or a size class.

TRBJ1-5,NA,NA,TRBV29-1,CSVDRGGRSNQPQHF,TGCAGCGTTGATAGAGGCGGGAGGAGCAATCAGCCCCAGCATTTT
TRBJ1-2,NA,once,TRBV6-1,CASSEALDDGYTF,TGTGCCAGCAGTGAAGCGCTGGATGATGGCTACACCTTC
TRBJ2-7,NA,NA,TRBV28,CASSRGSPYEQYF,TGTGCCAGCAGTCGGGGGTCCCCCTACGAGCAGTACTTC
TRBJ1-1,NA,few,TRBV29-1,CSAQVQGHTEAFF,TGCAGCGCCCAAGTTCAGGGACACACTGAAGCTTTCTTT
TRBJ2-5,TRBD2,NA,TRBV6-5,CASSYSGLAGEETQYF,TGTGCCAGCAGTTACTCCGGTCTAGCGGGAGAAGAGACCCAGTACTTC
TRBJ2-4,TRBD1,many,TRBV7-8,CASSPTGQGAENIQYF,TGTGCCAGCAGCCCCACGGGACAGGGGGCGGAAAACATTCAGTACTTC
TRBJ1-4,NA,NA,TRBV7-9,CASRSTGLNEKLFF,TGTGCCAGCAGGAGCACGGGCCTCAATGAAAAACTGTTTTTT
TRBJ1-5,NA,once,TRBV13,CASSKGRDGQPQHF,TGTGCCAGCAGCAAAGGACGGGATGGTCAGCCCCAGCATTTT
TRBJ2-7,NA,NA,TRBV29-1,CSVDPQGGGEQYF,TGCAGCGTGGACCCACAGGGCGGCGGAGAGCAGTACTTC
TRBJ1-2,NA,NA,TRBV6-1,CASSASGAAGGYTF,TGTGCCAGCAGTGCCTCAGGGGCGGCAGGTGGCTACACCTTC
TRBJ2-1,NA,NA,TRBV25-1,CASSEYRLGAYNEQFF,TGTGCCAGCAGTGAATACAGGTTAGGGGCCTACAATGAGCAGTTCTTC
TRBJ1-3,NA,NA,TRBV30,CAWTGWNTIYF,TGTGCCTGGACTGGGTGGAACACCATATATTTT
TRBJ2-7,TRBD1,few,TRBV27,CASSVTDREGQQYF,TGTGCCAGCAGTGTAACGGACAGGGAAGGACAGCAGTACTTC
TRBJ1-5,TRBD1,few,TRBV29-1,CSAGTGGNQPQHF,TGCAGCGCTGGGACAGGGGGCAATCAGCCCCAGCATTTT
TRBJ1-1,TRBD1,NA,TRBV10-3,CAISPQQGRGNTEAFF,TGTGCCATCAGTCCCCAACAGGGGAGGGGAAACACTGAAGCTTTCTTT
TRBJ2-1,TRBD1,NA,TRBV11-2,CASSLVTGGGNEQFF,TGTGCCAGCAGCTTGGTGACAGGGGGTGGCAATGAGCAGTTCTTC
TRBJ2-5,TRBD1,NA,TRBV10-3,CAISDRDRGQETQYF,TGTGCCATCAGTGACCGGGACAGGGGGCAAGAGACCCAGTACTTC
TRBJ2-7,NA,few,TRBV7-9,CASSLAQGVDEQYF,TGTGCCAGCAGCTTGGCACAGGGTGTCGACGAGCAGTACTTC
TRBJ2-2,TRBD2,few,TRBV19,CASRQPGLGTGELFF,TGTGCCAGTAGACAACCGGGACTAGGCACCGGGGAGCTGTTTTTT
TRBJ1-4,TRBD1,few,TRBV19,CASSTGGSGEKLFF,TGTGCCAGTAGCACAGGGGGTTCGGGTGAAAAACTGTTTTTT
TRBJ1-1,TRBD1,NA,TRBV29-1,CSVKDRSPLNTEAFF,TGCAGCGTCAAGGACAGGAGCCCACTGAACACTGAAGCTTTCTTT
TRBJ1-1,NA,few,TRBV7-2,CASRREGSDTEAFF,TGTGCCAGCCGGCGGGAGGGGTCCGACACTGAAGCTTTCTTT
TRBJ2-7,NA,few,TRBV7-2,CASSLGRSETYEQYF,TGTGCCAGCAGCTTAGGACGCAGCGAGACTTACGAGCAGTACTTC
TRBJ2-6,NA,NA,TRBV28,CASSILDGAGANVLTF,TGTGCCAGCAGTATCCTCGACGGGGCTGGGGCCAACGTCCTGACTTTC
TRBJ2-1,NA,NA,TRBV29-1,CSVEGQRSYNEQFF,TGCAGCGTTGAAGGACAGCGGTCCTACAATGAGCAGTTCTTC
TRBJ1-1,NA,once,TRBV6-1,CASSERVGNTEAFF,TGTGCCAGCAGTGAAAGAGTGGGGAACACTGAAGCTTTCTTT
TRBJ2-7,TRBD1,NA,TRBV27,CASSLSRDRVAYEQYF,TGTGCCAGCAGTTTATCCCGGGACAGGGTTGCCTACGAGCAGTACTTC
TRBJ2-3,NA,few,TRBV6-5,CASSYGNTQYF,TGTGCCAGCAGTTACGGGAATACGCAGTATTTT
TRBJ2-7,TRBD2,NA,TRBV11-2,CASSPPGLGGEQYF,TGTGCCAGCAGCCCACCGGGACTAGGGGGCGAGCAGTACTTC
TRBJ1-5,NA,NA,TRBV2,CASSVKEQPQHF,TGTGCCAGCAGTGTGAAGGAGCAGCCCCAGCATTTT
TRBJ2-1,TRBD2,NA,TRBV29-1,CSEAGGAGGPPNEQFF,TGCAGCGAAGCCGGAGGAGCGGGAGGGCCTCCCAATGAGCAGTTCTTC
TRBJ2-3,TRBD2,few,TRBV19,CASSSPALAGHTDTQYF,TGTGCCAGTAGTTCCCCTGCACTAGCGGGCCACACAGATACGCAGTATTTT
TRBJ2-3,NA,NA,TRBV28,CASPRGGTQYF,TGTGCCAGCCCTCGCGGTGGTACGCAGTATTTT
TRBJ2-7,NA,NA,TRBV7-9,CASSLGADSGHEQYF,TGTGCCAGCAGCTTAGGAGCCGATTCAGGGCACGAGCAGTACTTC
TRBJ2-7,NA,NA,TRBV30,CAWGRGASYEQYF,TGTGCCTGGGGCAGGGGAGCCTCCTACGAGCAGTACTTC
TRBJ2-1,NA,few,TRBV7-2,CASSSPYGMDEQFF,TGTGCCAGCAGCTCGCCGTACGGGATGGATGAGCAGTTCTTC
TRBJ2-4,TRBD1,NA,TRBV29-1,CSISTGDRNIQYF,TGCAGCATTTCGACAGGGGACCGAAACATTCAGTACTTC
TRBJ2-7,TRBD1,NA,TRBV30,CAWSHRGLEEQYF,TGTGCCTGGAGTCACAGGGGGCTGGAAGAGCAGTACTTC
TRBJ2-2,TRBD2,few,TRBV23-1,CASSQSAREGTGELFF,TGCGCCAGCAGTCAATCCGCTCGGGAGGGCACCGGGGAGCTGTTTTTT
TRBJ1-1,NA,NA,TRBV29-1,CSVGSTAFF,TGCAGCGTAGGGAGTACAGCTTTCTTT
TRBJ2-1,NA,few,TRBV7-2,CASSLAGREQFF,TGTGCCAGCAGCTTAGCTGGCAGGGAGCAGTTCTTC
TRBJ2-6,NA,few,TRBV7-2,CASSFDSGANVLTF,TGTGCCAGCAGCTTTGACTCTGGGGCCAACGTCCTGACTTTC
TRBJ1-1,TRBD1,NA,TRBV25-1,CASGGQGKTEAFF,TGTGCCAGCGGGGGACAGGGGAAAACTGAAGCTTTCTTT
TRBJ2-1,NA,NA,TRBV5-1,CASSLAHRVAYNEQFF,TGCGCCAGCAGCTTGGCCCACAGGGTCGCGTACAATGAGCAGTTCTTC